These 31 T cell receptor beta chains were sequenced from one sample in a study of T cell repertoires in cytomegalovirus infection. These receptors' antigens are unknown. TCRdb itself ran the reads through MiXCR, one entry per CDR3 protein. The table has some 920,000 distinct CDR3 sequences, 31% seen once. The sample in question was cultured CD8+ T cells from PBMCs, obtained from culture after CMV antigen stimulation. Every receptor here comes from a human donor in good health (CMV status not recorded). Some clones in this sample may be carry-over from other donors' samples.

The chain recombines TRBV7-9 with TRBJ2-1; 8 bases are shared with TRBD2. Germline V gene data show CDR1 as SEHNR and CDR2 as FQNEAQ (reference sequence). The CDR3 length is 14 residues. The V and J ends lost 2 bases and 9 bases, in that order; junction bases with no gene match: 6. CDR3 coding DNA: TGTGCCAGCAGCTTACCGGGGGGGGGCCTTGAGCAGTTCTTC. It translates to CASSLPGGGLEQFF.

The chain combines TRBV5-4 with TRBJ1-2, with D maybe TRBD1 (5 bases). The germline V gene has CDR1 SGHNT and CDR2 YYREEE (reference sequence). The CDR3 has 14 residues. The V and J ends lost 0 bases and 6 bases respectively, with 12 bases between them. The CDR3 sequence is CASSLAMGRDGYTF. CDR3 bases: TGTGCCAGCAGCTTGGCAATGGGGCGGGATGGCTACACCTTC. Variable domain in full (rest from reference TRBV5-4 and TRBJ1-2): ETGVTQSPTHLIKTRGQQVTLRCSSQSGHNTVSWYQQALGQGPQFIFQYYREEENGRGNFPPRFSGLQFPNYSSELNVNALELDDSALYLCASSLAMGRDGYTFGSGTRLTVV.

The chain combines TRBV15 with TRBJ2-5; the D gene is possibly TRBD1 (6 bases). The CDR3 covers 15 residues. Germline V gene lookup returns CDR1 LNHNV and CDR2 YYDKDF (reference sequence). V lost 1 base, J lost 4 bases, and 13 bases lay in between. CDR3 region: CATSRGPGVRETQYF. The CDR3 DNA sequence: TGTGCCACCAGCAGAGGACCAGGGGTCCGAGAGACCCAGTACTTC.

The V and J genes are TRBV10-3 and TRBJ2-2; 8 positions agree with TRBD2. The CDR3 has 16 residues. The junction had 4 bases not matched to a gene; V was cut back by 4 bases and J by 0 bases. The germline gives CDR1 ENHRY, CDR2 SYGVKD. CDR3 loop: CAISVTSGANTGELFF. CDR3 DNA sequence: TGTGCCATCAGTGTTACTAGCGGCGCGAACACCGGGGAGCTGTTTTTT.

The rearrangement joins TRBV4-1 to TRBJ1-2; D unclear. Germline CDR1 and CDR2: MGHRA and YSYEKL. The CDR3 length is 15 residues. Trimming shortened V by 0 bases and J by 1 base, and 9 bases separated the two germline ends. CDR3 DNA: TGCGCCAGCAGCCAAGATTCTCCCCGTAACTATGGCTACACCTTC. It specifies CASSQDSPRNYGYTF.

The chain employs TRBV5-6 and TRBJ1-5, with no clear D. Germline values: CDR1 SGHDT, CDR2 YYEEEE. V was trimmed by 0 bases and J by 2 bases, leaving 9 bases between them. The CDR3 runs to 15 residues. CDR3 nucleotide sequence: TGTGCCAGCAGCTTGGCGGGGATCCGCAATCAGCCCCAGCATTTT. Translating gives CASSLAGIRNQPQHF.

The CDR3 spells CASSYSREAQDYNEQFF. In nucleotides, the CDR3 is TGTGCCAGCAGTTACTCGAGGGAAGCCCAGGACTACAATGAGCAGTTCTTC. This chain joins TRBV6-6 and TRBJ2-1; tentative D call: TRBD2 (5 bases). Trimming pared 0 bases from V and 3 bases from J, leaving 15 bases between. This CDR3 is 17 amino acids long. CDR1 and CDR2 from the germline V gene are MNHNY and SVGAGI (reference sequence).

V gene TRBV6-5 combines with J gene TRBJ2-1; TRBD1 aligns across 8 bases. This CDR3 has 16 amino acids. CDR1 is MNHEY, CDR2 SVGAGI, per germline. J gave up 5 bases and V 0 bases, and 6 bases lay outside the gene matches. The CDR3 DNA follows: TGTGCCAGCAGTTACTCGGACAGGGTAGGGAACAATGAGCAGTTCTTC. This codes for CASSYSDRVGNNEQFF.

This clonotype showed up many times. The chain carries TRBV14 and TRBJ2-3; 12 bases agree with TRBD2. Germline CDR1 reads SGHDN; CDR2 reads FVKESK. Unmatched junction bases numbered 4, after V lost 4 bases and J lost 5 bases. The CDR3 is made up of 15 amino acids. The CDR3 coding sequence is TGTGCCAGCAGCCTAGGGACTAGCGGGCGAGATACGCAGTATTTT. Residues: CASSLGTSGRDTQYF. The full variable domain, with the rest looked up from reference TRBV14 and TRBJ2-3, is EAGVTQFPSHSVIEKGQTVTLRCDPISGHDNLYWYRRVMGKEIKFLLHFVKESKQDESGMPNNRFLAERTGGTYSTLKVQPAELEDSGVYFCASSLGTSGRDTQYFGPGTRLTVL.

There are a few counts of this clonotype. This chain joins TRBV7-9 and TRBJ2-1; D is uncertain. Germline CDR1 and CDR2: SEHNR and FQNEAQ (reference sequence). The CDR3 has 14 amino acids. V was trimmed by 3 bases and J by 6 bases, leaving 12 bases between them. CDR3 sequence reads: CASSFLEVGNEQFF. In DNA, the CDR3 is TGTGCCAGCAGCTTCTTAGAAGTGGGCAATGAGCAGTTCTTC.

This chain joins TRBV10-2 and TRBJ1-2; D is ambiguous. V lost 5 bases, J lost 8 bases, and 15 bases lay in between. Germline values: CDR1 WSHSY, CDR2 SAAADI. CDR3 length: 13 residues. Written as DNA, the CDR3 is TGCGCCAGCAGTAGCCTAAGGGCTGAGGGCTACACCTTC. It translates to CASSSLRAEGYTF.

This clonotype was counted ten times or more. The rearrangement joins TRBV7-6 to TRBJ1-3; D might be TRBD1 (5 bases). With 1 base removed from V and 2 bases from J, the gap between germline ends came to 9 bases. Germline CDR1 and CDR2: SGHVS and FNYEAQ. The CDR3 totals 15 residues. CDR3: CASSLEAGTGNTIYF. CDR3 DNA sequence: TGTGCCAGCAGCTTAGAGGCAGGGACTGGAAACACCATATATTTT.

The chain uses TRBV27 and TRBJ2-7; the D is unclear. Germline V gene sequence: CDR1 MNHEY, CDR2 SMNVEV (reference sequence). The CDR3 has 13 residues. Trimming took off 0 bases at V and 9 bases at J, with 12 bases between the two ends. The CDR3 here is CASSLSVGNGQYV. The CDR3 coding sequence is TGTGCCAGCAGTTTATCGGTGGGAAACGGGCAGTACGTC.

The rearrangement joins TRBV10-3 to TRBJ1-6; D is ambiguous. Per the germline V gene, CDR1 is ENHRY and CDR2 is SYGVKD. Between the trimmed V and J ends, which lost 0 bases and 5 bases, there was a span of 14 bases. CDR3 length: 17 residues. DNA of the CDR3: TGTGCCATCAGTGAGTCGGGCAGTCTTACGGATAATTCACCCCTCCACTTT. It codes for CAISESGSLTDNSPLHF.

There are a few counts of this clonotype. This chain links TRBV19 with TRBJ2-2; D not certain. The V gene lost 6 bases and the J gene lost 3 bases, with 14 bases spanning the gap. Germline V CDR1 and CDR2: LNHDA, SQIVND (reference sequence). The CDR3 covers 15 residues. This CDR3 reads CASSSPKDHTGELFF. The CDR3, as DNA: TGTGCCAGTAGCTCCCCAAAAGATCACACCGGGGAGCTGTTTTTT. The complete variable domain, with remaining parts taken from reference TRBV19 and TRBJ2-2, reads DGGITQSPKYLFRKEGQNVTLSCEQNLNHDAMYWYRQDPGQGLRLIYYSQIVNDFQKGDIAEGYSVSREKKESFPLTVTSAQKNPTAFYLCASSSPKDHTGELFFGEGSRLTVL.

The CDR3 coding sequence is TGCGCCAGCAACATAGGGGGCAGGGACATTCAGTACTTC. Amino acid sequence: CASNIGGRDIQYF. This rearrangement joins TRBV10-2 to TRBJ2-4; 7 bases agree with TRBD1. The CDR3 extends over 13 amino acids. With 7 bases clipped from V and 8 bases from J, the junction kept 8 bases outside the gene matches. The germline gives CDR1 WSHSY, CDR2 SAAADI.

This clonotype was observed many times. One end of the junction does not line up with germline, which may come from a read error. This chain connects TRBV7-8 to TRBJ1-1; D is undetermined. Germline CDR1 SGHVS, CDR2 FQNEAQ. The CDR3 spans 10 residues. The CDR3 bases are TGTGCCAGCAGCCCCCCAAGGTTAGTCTTT. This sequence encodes CASSPPRLVF. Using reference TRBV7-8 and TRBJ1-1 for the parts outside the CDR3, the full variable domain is GAGVSQSPRYKVAKRGQDVALRCDPISGHVSLFWYQQALGQGPEFLTYFQNEAQLDKSGLPSDRFFAERPEGSVSTLKIQRTQQEDSAVYLCASSPPRLVFGQGTRLTVV.

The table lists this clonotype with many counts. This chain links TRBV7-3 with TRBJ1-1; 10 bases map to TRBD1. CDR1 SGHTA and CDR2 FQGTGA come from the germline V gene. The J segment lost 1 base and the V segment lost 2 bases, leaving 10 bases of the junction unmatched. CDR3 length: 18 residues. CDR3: CASSLFRTGGEKNTEAFF. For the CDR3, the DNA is TGTGCCAGCAGCTTATTCCGGACAGGGGGGGAGAAGAACACTGAAGCTTTCTTT. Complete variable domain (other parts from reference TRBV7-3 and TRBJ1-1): GAGVSQTPSNKVTEKGKYVELRCDPISGHTALYWYRQSLGQGPEFLIYFQGTGAADDSGLPNDRFFAVRPEGSVSTLKIQRTERGDSAVYLCASSLFRTGGEKNTEAFFGQGTRLTVV.

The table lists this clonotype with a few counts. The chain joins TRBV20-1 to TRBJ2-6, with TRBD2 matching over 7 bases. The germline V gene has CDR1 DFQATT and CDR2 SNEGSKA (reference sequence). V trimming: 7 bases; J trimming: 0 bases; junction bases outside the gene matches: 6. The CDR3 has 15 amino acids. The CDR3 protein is CSVPSGTSGANVLTF. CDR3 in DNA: TGCAGTGTTCCTAGCGGTACCTCTGGGGCCAACGTCCTGACTTTC.

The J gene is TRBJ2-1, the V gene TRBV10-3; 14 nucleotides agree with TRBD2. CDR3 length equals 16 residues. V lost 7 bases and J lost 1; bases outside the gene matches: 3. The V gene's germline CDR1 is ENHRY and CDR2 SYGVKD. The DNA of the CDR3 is TGTGCCATCACTGGGACTAGCGGGGGATCCTACAATGAGCAGTTCTTC. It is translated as CAITGTSGGSYNEQFF.

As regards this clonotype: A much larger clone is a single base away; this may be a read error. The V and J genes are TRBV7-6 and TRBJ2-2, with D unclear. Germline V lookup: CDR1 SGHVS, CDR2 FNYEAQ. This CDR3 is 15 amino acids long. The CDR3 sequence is CVSSFFEMNTGELFF. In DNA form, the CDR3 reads TGTGTCAGCAGCTTCTTCGAAATGAACACCGGGGAGCTGTTTTTT.

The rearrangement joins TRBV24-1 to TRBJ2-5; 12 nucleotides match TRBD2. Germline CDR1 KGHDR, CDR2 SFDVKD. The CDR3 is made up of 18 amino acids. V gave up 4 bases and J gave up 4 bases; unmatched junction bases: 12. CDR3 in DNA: TGTGCCACCAGTGACCACTTTCGACTAGCGGGAGAGGGAGAGACCCAGTACTTC. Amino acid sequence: CATSDHFRLAGEGETQYF.

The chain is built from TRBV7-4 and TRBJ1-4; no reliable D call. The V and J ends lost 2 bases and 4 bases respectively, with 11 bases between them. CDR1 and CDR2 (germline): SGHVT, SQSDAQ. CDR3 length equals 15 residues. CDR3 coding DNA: TGTGCCAGCAGCTTACTGCAGGCCCATAATGAAAAACTGTTTTTT. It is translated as CASSLLQAHNEKLFF.

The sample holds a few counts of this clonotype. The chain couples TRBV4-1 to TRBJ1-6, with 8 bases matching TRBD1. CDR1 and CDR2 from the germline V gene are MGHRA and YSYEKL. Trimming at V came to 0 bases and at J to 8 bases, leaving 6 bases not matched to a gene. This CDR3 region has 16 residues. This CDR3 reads CASSQDGAGGHSPLHF. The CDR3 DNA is TGCGCCAGCAGCCAAGATGGGGCAGGGGGCCATTCACCCCTCCACTTT.

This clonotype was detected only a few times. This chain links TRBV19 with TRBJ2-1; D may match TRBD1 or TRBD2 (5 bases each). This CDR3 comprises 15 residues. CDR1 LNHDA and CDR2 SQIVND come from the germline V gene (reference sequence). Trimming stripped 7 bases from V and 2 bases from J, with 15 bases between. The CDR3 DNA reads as TGTGCCAGTACCCCCCGAGGGGTCGCCTACAATGAGCAGTTCTTC. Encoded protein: CASTPRGVAYNEQFF.

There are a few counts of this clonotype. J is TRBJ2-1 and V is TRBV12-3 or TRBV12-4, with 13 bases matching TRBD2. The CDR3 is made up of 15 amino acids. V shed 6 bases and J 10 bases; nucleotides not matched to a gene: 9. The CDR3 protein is CASSPPGTSGVEQFF. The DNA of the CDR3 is TGTGCCAGCAGCCCACCCGGGACTAGCGGGGTAGAGCAGTTCTTC.

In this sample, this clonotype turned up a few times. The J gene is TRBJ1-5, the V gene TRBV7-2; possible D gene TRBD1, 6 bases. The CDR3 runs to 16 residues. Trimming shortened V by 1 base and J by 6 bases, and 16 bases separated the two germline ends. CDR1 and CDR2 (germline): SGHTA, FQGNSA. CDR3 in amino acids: CASSLGSRGFGQPQHF. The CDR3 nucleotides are TGTGCCAGCAGCTTAGGGTCCAGGGGATTCGGTCAGCCCCAGCATTTT.

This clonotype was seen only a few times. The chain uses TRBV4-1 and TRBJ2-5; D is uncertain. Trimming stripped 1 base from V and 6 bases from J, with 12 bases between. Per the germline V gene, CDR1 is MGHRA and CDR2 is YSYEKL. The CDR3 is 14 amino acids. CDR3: CASSQAAGWQTQYF. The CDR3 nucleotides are TGCGCCAGCAGCCAAGCGGCCGGGTGGCAGACCCAGTACTTC.

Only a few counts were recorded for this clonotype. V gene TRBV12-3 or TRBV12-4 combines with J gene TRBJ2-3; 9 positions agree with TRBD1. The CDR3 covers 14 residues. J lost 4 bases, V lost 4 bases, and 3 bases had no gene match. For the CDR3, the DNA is TGTGCCAGCAGTTGGACAGGGGTGTCAGATACGCAGTATTTT. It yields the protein CASSWTGVSDTQYF.

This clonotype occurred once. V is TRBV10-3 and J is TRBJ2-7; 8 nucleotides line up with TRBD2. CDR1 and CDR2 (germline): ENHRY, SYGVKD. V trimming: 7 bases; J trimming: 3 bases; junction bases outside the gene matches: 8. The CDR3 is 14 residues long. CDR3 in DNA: TGTGCCATCAACGGCGGGGGGTCCAGCTACGAGCAGTACTTC. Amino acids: CAINGGGSSYEQYF.

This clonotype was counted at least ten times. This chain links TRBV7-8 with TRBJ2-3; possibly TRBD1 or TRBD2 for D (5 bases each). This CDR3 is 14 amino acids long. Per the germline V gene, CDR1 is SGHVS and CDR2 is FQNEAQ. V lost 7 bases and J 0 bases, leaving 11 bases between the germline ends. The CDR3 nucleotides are TGTGCCAGCAACATGTGGGGGAGCACAGATACGCAGTATTTT. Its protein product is CASNMWGSTDTQYF.